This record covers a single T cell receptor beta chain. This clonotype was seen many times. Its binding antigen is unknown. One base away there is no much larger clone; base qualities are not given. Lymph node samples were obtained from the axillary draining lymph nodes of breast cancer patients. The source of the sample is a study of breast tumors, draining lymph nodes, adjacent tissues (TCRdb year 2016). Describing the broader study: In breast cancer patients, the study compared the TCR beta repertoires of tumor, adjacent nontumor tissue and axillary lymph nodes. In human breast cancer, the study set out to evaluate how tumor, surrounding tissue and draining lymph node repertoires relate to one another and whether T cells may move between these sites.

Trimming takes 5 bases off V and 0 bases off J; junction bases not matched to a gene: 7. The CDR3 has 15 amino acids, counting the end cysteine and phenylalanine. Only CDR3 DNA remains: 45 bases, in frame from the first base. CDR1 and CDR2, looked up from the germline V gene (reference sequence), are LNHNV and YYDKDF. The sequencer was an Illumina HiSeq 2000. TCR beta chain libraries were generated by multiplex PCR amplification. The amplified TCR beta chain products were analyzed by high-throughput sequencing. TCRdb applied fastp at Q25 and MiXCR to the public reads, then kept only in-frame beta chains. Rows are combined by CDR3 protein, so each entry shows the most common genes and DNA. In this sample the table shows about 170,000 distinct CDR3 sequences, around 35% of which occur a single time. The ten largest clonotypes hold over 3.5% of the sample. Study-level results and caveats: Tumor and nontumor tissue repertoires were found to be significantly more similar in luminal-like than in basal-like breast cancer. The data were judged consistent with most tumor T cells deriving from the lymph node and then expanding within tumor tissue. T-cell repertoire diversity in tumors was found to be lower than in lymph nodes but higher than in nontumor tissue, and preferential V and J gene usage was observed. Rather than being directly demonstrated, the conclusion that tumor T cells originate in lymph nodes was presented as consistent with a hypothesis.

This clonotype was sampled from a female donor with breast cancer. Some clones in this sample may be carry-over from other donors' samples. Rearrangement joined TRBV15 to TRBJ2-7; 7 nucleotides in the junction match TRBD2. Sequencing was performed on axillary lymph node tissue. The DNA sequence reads TGTGCCACCAGCGCAATGGGGGGGAGCTCCTACGAGCAGTACTTC. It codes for CATSAMGGSSYEQYF.